This T cell receptor (beta chain) was sequenced during a study of CD8+ T cells in alopecia areata. Overall study context: A regimen of oral tofacitinib, 5 to 10 mg twice daily, was given to treated patients. Dosing spanned 6 to 18 months on tofacitinib, then 6 months off drug.

Lesional scalp tissue (obtained by punch biopsy) and peripheral blood were collected from alopecia areata patients. The germline CDR1 and CDR2 sequences are SGHTA and FQGNSA. The ends were cut back, 6 bases at V and 1 base at J, with 10 bases in the middle. The CDR3 has 15 residues. cDNA serving as the sequencing template came from extracted, reverse transcribed RNA. Assay used: immunoSEQ multiplex PCR; TCRdb lists only in-frame clones, some missing. This table holds approximately 12,000 clones, over 60% found once. Study findings and constraints: Clonality exceeded that of normal scalp in lesional scalp, most notably in alopecia totalis/universalis. Between patients, shared TCR sequences were less clear than in mice. This was possibly due in part to HLA diversity in the patient population.

Concerning this clone itself: Its target is not known.

The chain joins TRBV7-2 to TRBJ2-6, with D perhaps assigned TRBD1 or TRBD2 (5 bases each). Sequenced sample: skin. This clonotype was sampled from a human donor with alopecia areata. As DNA, the CDR3 is TGTGCCAGCAGTTTTGGGGGTTCTGGGGCCAACGTCCTGACTTTC. It encodes CASSFGGSGANVLTF.